Listed here are 7 T cell receptor beta chains from one sample, sequenced in a study of glioma-infiltrating T cells after dendritic cell vaccination. The time point here: after dendritic cell vaccination, including at tumor progression/relapse. This table comes from immunoSEQ multiplex PCR, and its TCRdb copy is limited to in-frame clones, with some not included. The sample consists of fewer than 85,000 clones, about nine tenths of them appearing once. This specimen was blood, taken after dendritic cell vaccination. These receptors came from a human donor with glioblastoma.

This chain joins TRBV7-8 and TRBJ2-1; 10 bases fit TRBD2. The germline CDR1 and CDR2 sequences are SGHVS and FQNEAQ. Germline trimming cut 5 bases from V and 7 bases from J; bases unmatched to any gene: 8. The CDR3 consists of 15 residues. The CDR3 loop reads CASSIPGLARNEQFF. The CDR3 DNA sequence: TGTGCCAGCAGCATTCCGGGACTAGCGAGGAATGAGCAGTTCTTC.

CDR3 sequence reads: CASSPTGGYSQPQHF. As DNA, the CDR3 is TGTGCCAGCTCACCCACAGGGGGCTACAGTCAGCCCCAGCATTTT. The chain employs TRBV18 and TRBJ1-5; 9 bases fit TRBD1. The CDR3 runs 15 residues. Trimming took 3 bases from V and 6 from J; bases not matched to a gene: 6. Germline CDR1 reads KGHSH; CDR2 reads LQKENI.

DNA of the CDR3: TGTGCCAGCAGCCAGGGACAGTTGCCGAGGTCAGAGGAGCTGTTTTTT. Protein sequence: CASSQGQLPRSEELFF. The chain recombines TRBV7-9 with TRBJ2-2; TRBD1 matches at 7 bases. V lost 5 bases to trimming and J lost 10 bases; unmatched junction nucleotides: 16. Germline-derived CDR1 and CDR2 are SEHNR and FQNEAQ (reference sequence). CDR3 length equals 16 residues.

V usage is TRBV29-1 and J usage is TRBJ1-1; TRBD1 agrees at 9 bases. Losses at the gene ends were 6 bases for V and 4 bases for J; bases not matched to a gene: 6. From germline, CDR1 is SQVTM and CDR2 ANQGSEA. There are 13 residues in the CDR3. The CDR3 reads CSVEGQGSTEAFF. For the CDR3, the DNA is TGCAGCGTGGAGGGACAGGGAAGCACTGAAGCTTTCTTT.

The chain links TRBV7-9 to TRBJ1-2; the D is unclear. CDR3 length: 13 residues. The V and J ends lost 1 base and 4 bases respectively, with 7 bases between them. CDR1 is SEHNR and CDR2 is FQNEAQ in the germline V gene (reference sequence). Written as DNA, the CDR3 is TGTGCCAGCAGCTTAGACAGCCTCTATGGCTACACCTTC. It translates to CASSLDSLYGYTF.

The gene calls are TRBV7-2 and TRBJ1-2; TRBD1 matches 10 bases. This CDR3 has 15 amino acids. J lost 5 bases, V lost 5 bases, and 8 bases had no gene match. CDR1 is SGHTA, CDR2 FQGNSA, per germline. The CDR3 region has the DNA TGTGCCAGCAGCCCCAGGTTGGACAGGGGGTATGGCTACACCTTC. Protein product: CASSPRLDRGYGYTF.

The rearrangement joins TRBV6-1 to TRBJ1-5; 8 bases are a match to TRBD1. The V and J ends lost 6 bases and 3 bases, in that order; junction bases with no gene match: 4. This CDR3 has 14 residues. Germline CDR1 is MNHNS and CDR2 is SASEGT. The CDR3 protein is CASSPGQVNQPQHF. As DNA, the CDR3 is TGTGCCAGCAGCCCGGGACAGGTCAATCAGCCCCAGCATTTT.